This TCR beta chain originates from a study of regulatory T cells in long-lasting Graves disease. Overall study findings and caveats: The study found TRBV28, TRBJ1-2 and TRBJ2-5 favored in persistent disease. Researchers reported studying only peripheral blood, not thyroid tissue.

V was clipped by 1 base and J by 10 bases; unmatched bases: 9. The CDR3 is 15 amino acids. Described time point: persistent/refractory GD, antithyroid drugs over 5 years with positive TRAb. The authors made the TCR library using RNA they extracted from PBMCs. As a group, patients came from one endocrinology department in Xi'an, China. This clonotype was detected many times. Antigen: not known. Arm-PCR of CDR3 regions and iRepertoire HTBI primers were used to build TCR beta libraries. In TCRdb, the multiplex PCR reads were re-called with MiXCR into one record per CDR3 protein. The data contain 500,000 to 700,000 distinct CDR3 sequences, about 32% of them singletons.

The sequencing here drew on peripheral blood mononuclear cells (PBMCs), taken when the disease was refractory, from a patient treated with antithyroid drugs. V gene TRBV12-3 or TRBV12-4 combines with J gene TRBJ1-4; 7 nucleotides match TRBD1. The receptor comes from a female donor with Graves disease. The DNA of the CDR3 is TGTGCCAGCAGTTTAGACAGGGGATATTATGGAAAACTGTTTTTT. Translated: CASSLDRGYYGKLFF.